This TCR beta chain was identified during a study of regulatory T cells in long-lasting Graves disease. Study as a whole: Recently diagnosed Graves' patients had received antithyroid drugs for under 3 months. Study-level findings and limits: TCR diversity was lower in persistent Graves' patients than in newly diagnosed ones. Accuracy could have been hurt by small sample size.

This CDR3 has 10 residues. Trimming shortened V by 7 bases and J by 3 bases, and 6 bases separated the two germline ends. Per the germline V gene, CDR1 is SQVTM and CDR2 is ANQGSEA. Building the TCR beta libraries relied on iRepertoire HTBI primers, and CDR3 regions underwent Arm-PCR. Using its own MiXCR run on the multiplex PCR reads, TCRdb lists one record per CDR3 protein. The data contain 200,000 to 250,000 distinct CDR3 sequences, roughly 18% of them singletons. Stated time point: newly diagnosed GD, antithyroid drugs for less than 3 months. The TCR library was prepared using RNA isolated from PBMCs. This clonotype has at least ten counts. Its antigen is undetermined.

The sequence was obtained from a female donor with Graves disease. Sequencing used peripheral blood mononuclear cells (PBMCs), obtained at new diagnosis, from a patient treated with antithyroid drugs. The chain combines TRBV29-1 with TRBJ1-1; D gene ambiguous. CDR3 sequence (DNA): TGCAGCGCCCGAGACACTGAAGCTTTCTTT. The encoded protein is CSARDTEAFF.